The 19 T cell receptor beta chains below all came from one sample that was sequenced in a study of CD8+ T cells in alopecia areata. RNA extraction and reverse transcription yielded cDNA as sequencing template. Profiled with immunoSEQ multiplex PCR; TCRdb holds only in-frame clones, not every one. Counted here are about 130,000 clones, roughly 50% occurring once; the ten biggest clones make up more than 15%. As to treatment: oral pan-JAK inhibitor, 5-10 mg twice daily. This sample comprised CD8+ T cells sorted from blood, obtained at week 4, from a patient treated with tofacitinib. Receptors were obtained from a human donor with alopecia areata.

This clone was detected only a few times. The V gene is TRBV9, the J gene TRBJ2-1, with 12 bases matching TRBD1. After removal of 4 bases from V and 9 bases from J, the junction contained 8 bases not matched to a gene. Germline assignment: CDR1 SGDLS and CDR2 YYNGEE. The CDR3 runs 15 residues. CDR3: CASSLGTGGLGEQFF. The CDR3 bases are TGTGCCAGCAGCCTTGGGACAGGGGGCTTGGGTGAGCAGTTCTTC.

Regarding this clone: Within the sample, other DNA sequences also encode this same CDR3. The CDR3, as DNA: TGTGCCTGGAGTGTATCGGGAGGGACTGAAGCTTTCTTT. This translates into CAWSVSGGTEAFF. The V gene is TRBV30, the J gene TRBJ1-1; D remains unclear. The V end was cut by 0 bases, the J end by 5 bases, with 10 bases between. The CDR3 length is 13 residues. Germline CDR1 and CDR2: GTSNPN and SVGIG (reference sequence). The complete variable domain, with remaining parts taken from reference TRBV30 and TRBJ1-1, reads SQTIHQWPATLVQPVGSPLSLECTVEGTSNPNLYWYRQAAGRGLQLLFYSVGIGQISSEVPQNLSASRPQDRQFILSSKKLLLSDSGFYLCAWSVSGGTEAFFGQGTRLTVV.

J is TRBJ1-1 and V is TRBV6-5; D unresolved. The CDR3 spans 13 residues. Per germline, CDR1 MNHEY and CDR2 SVGAGI. V lost 6 bases to trimming and J lost 1 base, with 9 bases between them. The CDR3 loop reads CASSLGPNTEAFF. CDR3 nucleotide sequence: TGTGCCAGCAGCCTCGGACCGAACACTGAAGCTTTCTTT.

V and J are TRBV5-6 and TRBJ1-2, with D tentatively TRBD1 (5 bases). Trimming took 4 bases from V and 0 from J, leaving 10 bases between them. The germline CDR1 and CDR2 sequences are SGHDT and YYEEEE. There are 14 residues in the CDR3. CDR3 DNA sequence: TGTGCCAGCAGCGCAACAGGTTCTAACTATGGCTACACCTTC. Protein sequence: CASSATGSNYGYTF.

The chain has TRBV7-2 and TRBJ2-1; unclear D gene. V was shortened by 5 bases and J by 10 bases, with 12 bases between the two germline ends. CDR1 and CDR2 (germline): SGHTA, FQGNSA. The CDR3 has 12 amino acids. The chain's CDR3 is CASSQAGPEQFF. The DNA for the CDR3 is TGTGCCAGCAGCCAGGCAGGACCCGAGCAGTTCTTC.

This clone has only a few counts. Other DNA sequences in the same sample also yield this CDR3. J is TRBJ1-2 and V is TRBV7-9; 12 bases line up with TRBD1. The CDR3 consists of 14 residues. CDR1 and CDR2 from the germline V gene are SEHNR and FQNEAQ (reference sequence). The junction had 3 bases not matched to a gene; V was cut back by 3 bases and J by 7 bases. CDR3 in amino acids: CASSLGQGAGGYTF. The CDR3, as DNA: TGTGCCAGCAGCTTGGGACAGGGGGCAGGTGGCTACACCTTC.

This clone was recorded once. The chain joins TRBV27 to TRBJ1-1; 10 nucleotides match TRBD1. Trimming took 6 bases from V and 4 from J; bases not matched to a gene: 8. In germline, CDR1 is MNHEY, CDR2 SMNVEV (reference sequence). The CDR3 sequence is 15 residues long. CDR3 residues: CASRPGTGVTTEAFF. For the CDR3, the DNA is TGTGCCAGCAGGCCCGGGACAGGGGTGACCACTGAAGCTTTCTTT.

This chain uses TRBV29-1 with TRBJ2-2; no clear D. CDR1 SQVTM and CDR2 ANQGSEA come from the germline V gene. This CDR3 has 12 residues. Trimming left V 6 bases short and J 5 bases short, with 10 bases between. DNA for the CDR3: TGCAGCGTCCCCGACCTTACCGGGGAGCTGTTTTTT. The encoded protein is CSVPDLTGELFF.

J is TRBJ1-1 and V is TRBV30; D is uncertain. The V gene's germline CDR1 is GTSNPN and CDR2 SVGIG (reference sequence). The CDR3 extends over 14 amino acids. V lost 6 bases to trimming and J lost 1 base, with 15 bases between them. CDR3: CACPPVAPNTEAFF. DNA of the CDR3: TGTGCCTGTCCCCCTGTCGCCCCGAACACTGAAGCTTTCTTT.

The chain uses TRBV30 and TRBJ1-5, with a possible D match to TRBD1 (5 bases). The CDR3 extends over 14 amino acids. CDR1 and CDR2 from the germline V gene are GTSNPN and SVGIG (reference sequence). Trimming pared 2 bases from V and 5 bases from J, leaving 13 bases between. In nucleotides, the CDR3 is TGTGCCTGGAGTTTACAGGCGGGGGATCAGCCCCAGCATTTT. Translated, it gives CAWSLQAGDQPQHF.

This clone occurred a few times. CDR3 sequence (DNA): TGTGCCACCAGCAGAGATCCAGGTAATGAAAAACTGTTTTTT. Translated: CATSRDPGNEKLFF. This chain links TRBV15 with TRBJ1-4, with D unclear. The CDR3 is 14 residues long. The V gene's germline CDR1 is LNHNV and CDR2 YYDKDF (reference sequence). Trimming removed 0 bases at V and 4 bases at J, with 6 bases between.

V usage is TRBV14 and J usage is TRBJ2-1; D remains ambiguous. V was shortened by 0 bases and J by 0 bases, with 3 bases between the two germline ends. This CDR3 contains 14 residues. The germline V gene has CDR1 SGHDN and CDR2 FVKESK. CDR3 loop: CASSQDNSYNEQFF. The CDR3 DNA reads TGTGCCAGCAGCCAAGATAACTCCTACAATGAGCAGTTCTTC.

The chain has TRBV5-6 and TRBJ1-1; D is unresolved. V was pared by 7 bases and J by 1 base, with 11 bases between. CDR1 SGHDT and CDR2 YYEEEE come from the germline V gene. This CDR3 has 13 residues. CDR3 sequence reads: CASLPAENTEAFF. The CDR3 DNA is TGTGCCAGCCTGCCGGCAGAGAACACTGAAGCTTTCTTT.

The chain joins TRBV11-2 to TRBJ2-7; tentatively, D is TRBD1 (6 bases). Germline V gene data show CDR1 as SGHAT and CDR2 as FQNNGV. The CDR3 spans 12 residues. The V end was cut by 6 bases, the J end by 3 bases, with 9 bases between. DNA for the CDR3: TGTGCCAGCAGTCGGGACAACTACGAGCAGTACTTC. This sequence encodes CASSRDNYEQYF.

The V call is TRBV4-3, the J call TRBJ2-3; D might be TRBD1 or TRBD2, each matching 5 bases. In germline, CDR1 is LGHNA, CDR2 YSLEER. The CDR3 is 14 residues long. V was clipped by 1 base and J by 4 bases, with 9 bases between them. The CDR3 region has the DNA TGCGCCAGCAGCCAAGTCGAGGGGCCAGATACGCAGTATTTT. This encodes CASSQVEGPDTQYF.

The chain has TRBV7-3 and TRBJ2-7; TRBD1 is a possible D gene (6 bases). V lost 3 bases, J lost 1 base, and 7 bases lay in between. The CDR3 has 13 amino acids. The V gene's germline CDR1 is SGHTA and CDR2 FQGTGA. CDR3 in DNA: TGTGCCAGCAGCTTGGACAGATCCTACGAGCAGTACTTC. As protein: CASSLDRSYEQYF. The full variable domain, with the rest looked up from reference TRBV7-3 and TRBJ2-7, is GAGVSQTPSNKVTEKGKYVELRCDPISGHTALYWYRQSLGQGPEFLIYFQGTGAADDSGLPNDRFFAVRPEGSVSTLKIQRTERGDSAVYLCASSLDRSYEQYFGPGTRLTVT.

The rearrangement uses TRBV6-6 and TRBJ2-2; 7 bases match TRBD2. V trimming: 2 bases; J trimming: 5 bases; junction bases outside the gene matches: 5. The CDR3 is 15 amino acids. The V gene's germline CDR1 is MNHNY and CDR2 SVGAGI (reference sequence). The CDR3: CASSYGTTRTGELFF. The CDR3 DNA is TGTGCCAGCAGTTACGGGACTACACGAACCGGGGAGCTGTTTTTT.

The chain uses TRBV27 and TRBJ1-4, with 7 bases aligning to TRBD1. Germline V gives CDR1 MNHEY, CDR2 SMNVEV (reference sequence). The CDR3 length is 14 residues. V was pared by 3 bases and J by 2 bases, with 0 bases of the junction left unmatched. CDR3 amino acids: CASSLTGTNEKLFF. The CDR3 nucleotides are TGTGCCAGCAGTTTGACAGGGACTAATGAAAAACTGTTTTTT.

J is TRBJ1-6 and V is TRBV7-9; D perhaps matches TRBD1 (6 bases). The CDR3 totals 13 residues. The germline CDR1 and CDR2 sequences are SEHNR and FQNEAQ (reference sequence). The V and J ends lost 9 bases and 9 bases respectively, with 15 bases between them. This CDR3 is CASKTGLGSPLHF. The CDR3 bases are TGTGCCAGTAAAACAGGGCTGGGTTCACCCCTCCACTTT.